The 20 T cell receptor beta chains reported below all come from one sample, sequenced in a study of regulatory T cells in long-lasting Graves disease. As for time point: newly diagnosed GD, antithyroid drugs for less than 3 months. PBMC RNA served as the TCR library source. Researchers made TCR beta libraries by using iRepertoire HTBI primers and running Arm-PCR on CDR3 regions. One entry per CDR3 protein results from TCRdb running MiXCR on the multiplex PCR reads. The sample consists of 300,000 to 450,000 distinct CDR3 sequences, 15% to 17% of them appearing once. This sample comprised peripheral blood mononuclear cells (PBMCs), obtained at new diagnosis, from a patient treated with antithyroid drugs. These TCRs come from a female donor with Graves disease.

There are a few counts of this clonotype. The chain has TRBV7-9 and TRBJ1-1; D remains ambiguous. This CDR3 has 11 amino acids. V lost 7 bases, J lost 8 bases, and 11 bases lay in between. The V gene's germline CDR1 is SEHNR and CDR2 FQNEAQ (reference sequence). The CDR3 DNA sequence: TGTGCCAGCAACAAAGGGTTGGAAGCTTTCTTT. Translating gives CASNKGLEAFF.

This clonotype occurred many times. The J gene is TRBJ2-7, the V gene TRBV27; a possible D gene is TRBD1 (5 bases). Germline CDR1 and CDR2: MNHEY and SMNVEV (reference sequence). V lost 4 bases, J lost 0 bases, and 7 bases lay in between. The CDR3 is made up of 13 amino acids. The CDR3 loop is CASSYRSSYEQYF. The CDR3 DNA sequence: TGTGCCAGCAGTTACAGGAGCTCCTACGAGCAGTACTTC.

The CDR3 is CASQPGQATDTQYF. CDR3 in DNA: TGTGCCAGCCAACCTGGACAGGCGACAGATACGCAGTATTTT. This chain uses TRBV18 with TRBJ2-3, with TRBD1 matching over 7 bases. Trimming removed 8 bases from V and 3 bases from J; junction bases left unmatched: 8. The CDR3 consists of 14 residues. CDR1 and CDR2 (germline): KGHSH, LQKENI.

The CDR3 here is CASNPGYGYNEQFF. In DNA form, the CDR3 reads TGTGCCAGCAACCCCGGCTACGGGTACAATGAGCAGTTCTTC. The chain is built from TRBV3-1 and TRBJ2-1; no clear D. This CDR3 region has 14 residues. The V gene lost 7 bases and the J gene lost 4 bases, with 14 bases spanning the gap. Germline V gene sequence: CDR1 LGHDT, CDR2 YNNKEL (reference sequence).

V and J are TRBV18 and TRBJ1-6, with a tentative D call TRBD1 (6 bases). The CDR3 spans 16 residues. Germline lookup yields CDR1 KGHSH and CDR2 LQKENI. V lost 0 bases and J 7 bases, leaving 13 bases between the germline ends. The CDR3 bases are TGTGCCAGCTCACCACCGAAAGGGGGAGGGAATTCACCCCTCCACTTT. This translates into CASSPPKGGGNSPLHF.

This clonotype was recorded at least ten times. The CDR3 DNA sequence: TGTGCCAGCAGTTTAAGCTCCTATAATTCACCCCTCCACTTT. It specifies CASSLSSYNSPLHF. This chain connects TRBV12-3 or TRBV12-4 to TRBJ1-6; D is unclear. The CDR3 is 14 residues long. V lost 2 bases and J 0 bases, leaving 2 bases between the germline ends.

This clonotype was recorded many times. V usage is TRBV28 and J usage is TRBJ2-2; tentative D call: TRBD2 (5 bases). The CDR3 contains 16 residues. CDR1 and CDR2 from the germline V gene are MDHEN and SYDVKM. V was clipped by 3 bases and J by 2 bases, with 13 bases between them. CDR3 DNA sequence: TGTGCCAGCAGTTTTACCCGGAGACTAAACACCGGGGAGCTGTTTTTT. Translation gives CASSFTRRLNTGELFF.

This clonotype was found many times. This rearrangement joins TRBV4-1 to TRBJ2-1; D is possibly TRBD2 (5 bases). The CDR3 has 15 residues. Germline V gene data show CDR1 as MGHRA and CDR2 as YSYEKL. V was trimmed by 1 base and J by 1 base, leaving 8 bases between them. The CDR3 loop reads CASSQAEESYNEQFF. The CDR3 DNA follows: TGCGCCAGCAGCCAAGCGGAGGAATCCTACAATGAGCAGTTCTTC.

To note about this clonotype: A much larger clone lies one base from this, so it may be a read error. CDR3 in DNA: TGTGCCAGTAGTATGGGACCGGTGGACACCGGGGAGCTGTTTTTT. Its translation is CASSMGPVDTGELFF. The V call is TRBV19, the J call TRBJ2-2; D could derive from TRBD1 or TRBD2 (5 bases each). The CDR3 spans 15 residues. Between the trimmed V and J ends, which lost 3 bases and 3 bases, there was a span of 11 bases. Germline CDR1 LNHDA, CDR2 SQIVND (reference sequence).

This clonotype was found a few times. The gene calls are TRBV4-1 and TRBJ2-4, with TRBD2 matching 8 bases. Trimming took 4 bases from V and 0 from J; bases not matched to a gene: 8. This CDR3 region has 17 residues. Germline lookup yields CDR1 MGHRA and CDR2 YSYEKL. The CDR3 region has the DNA TGCGCCAGCAGCCCGGGGGGGGCCCGGGGAGCCAAAAACATTCAGTACTTC. Translating gives CASSPGGARGAKNIQYF.

The chain uses TRBV5-1 and TRBJ2-3; 8 bases map to TRBD2. The tail of the sequence fits TRBJ2-1 better, so the J call may be wrong. Germline V CDR1 and CDR2: SGHRS, YFSETQ. The CDR3 runs to 14 residues. CDR3 region: CASSFASGGVEQFF. For the CDR3, the DNA is TGCGCCAGCAGCTTCGCAAGCGGGGGAGTTGAGCAGTTCTTC.

Comment on this clonotype: One junction end does not reproduce the germline sequence, and a read error may be involved. The chain couples TRBV12-3 or TRBV12-4 to TRBJ1-3; D is ambiguous. The CDR3 runs to 11 residues. CDR3 in amino acids: CASSLGAALFF. CDR3 nucleotide sequence: TGTGCCAGCAGTTTAGGGGCAGCCTTATTCTTT.

In this sample, this clonotype turned up many times. This sequence joins TRBV4-1 and TRBJ2-5, with TRBD1 as a possible D gene (6 bases). The CDR3 has 13 amino acids. The V end lost 4 bases, the J end lost 3 bases, and 9 bases lay between the germline ends. The germline V gene encodes CDR1 MGHRA and CDR2 YSYEKL. CDR3 region: CASSRWTEETQYF. DNA for the CDR3: TGCGCCAGCAGCCGTTGGACAGAAGAGACCCAGTACTTC.

This clonotype was seen ten or more times. The rearrangement links TRBV27 to TRBJ2-7, with D perhaps TRBD1 (6 bases). Germline V gene lookup returns CDR1 MNHEY and CDR2 SMNVEV (reference sequence). The V and J ends lost 3 bases and 5 bases respectively, with 11 bases between them. The CDR3 runs 13 residues. CDR3 protein: CASSFQGWDEQYF. CDR3 bases: TGTGCCAGCAGTTTCCAGGGGTGGGACGAGCAGTACTTC.

This clonotype was picked up many times. The chain recombines TRBV20-1 with TRBJ1-6; D possibly corresponds to TRBD1 (6 bases). Trimming pared 1 base from V and 7 bases from J, leaving 11 bases between. In germline, CDR1 is DFQATT, CDR2 SNEGSKA (reference sequence). This CDR3 has 14 amino acids. In DNA form, the CDR3 reads TGCAGTGCTAGAGGGGCCGGGGGCAATTCACCCCTCCACTTT. Translated, it gives CSARGAGGNSPLHF.

The J gene is TRBJ2-2, the V gene TRBV14, with 7 bases lining up with TRBD1. The ends lost 3 bases at V and 6 bases at J; junction bases unmatched: 4. CDR1 and CDR2 from the germline V gene are SGHDN and FVKESK. This CDR3 has 14 residues. The CDR3 loop reads CASSQRTGPGELFF. The CDR3 coding sequence is TGTGCCAGCAGCCAGAGGACAGGCCCCGGGGAGCTGTTTTTT.

The chain joins TRBV5-5 to TRBJ1-1; 7 nucleotides align to TRBD1. This CDR3 is built from 14 residues. V dropped 4 bases and J dropped 4; count of bases not matched to a gene: 7. Per the germline V gene, CDR1 is SGHKS and CDR2 is YYEKEE (reference sequence). Written as DNA, the CDR3 is TGTGCCAGCAGCGCCCAGGACAGGAGCACTGAAGCTTTCTTT. It codes for CASSAQDRSTEAFF.

The rearrangement uses TRBV30 and TRBJ2-2, with D perhaps TRBD1 (6 bases). The CDR3 contains 16 residues. Germline assignment: CDR1 GTSNPN and CDR2 SVGIG (reference sequence). The V end lost 4 bases, the J end lost 0 bases, and 15 bases lay between the germline ends. CDR3 DNA sequence: TGTGCCTGGATAGGACAGAAAAACACGAACACCGGGGAGCTGTTTTTT. Translation: CAWIGQKNTNTGELFF. The whole variable domain, filled in from reference TRBV30 and TRBJ2-2, reads SQTIHQWPATLVQPVGSPLSLECTVEGTSNPNLYWYRQAAGRGLQLLFYSVGIGQISSEVPQNLSASRPQDRQFILSSKKLLLSDSGFYLCAWIGQKNTNTGELFFGEGSRLTVL.

This clonotype came up many times. The gene calls are TRBV27 and TRBJ1-4, with a possible D match to TRBD1 (5 bases). The V gene's germline CDR1 is MNHEY and CDR2 SMNVEV (reference sequence). The V and J ends lost 3 bases and 6 bases respectively, with 23 bases between them. The CDR3 contains 18 residues. CDR3 in amino acids: CASSLAGIGRLGDEKLFF. The CDR3 coding sequence is TGTGCCAGCAGTTTGGCAGGGATCGGTCGGTTGGGAGATGAAAAACTGTTTTTT.

This clonotype came up many times. The V and J genes are TRBV20-1 and TRBJ2-3; tentatively, D is TRBD2 (5 bases). Germline CDR1 and CDR2: DFQATT and SNEGSKA (reference sequence). Trimming took off 5 bases at V and 2 bases at J, with 17 bases between the two ends. The CDR3 covers 15 residues. CDR3 coding DNA: TGCAGTGCTGAGCGGATTCATCTCGCCACAGATACGCAGTATTTT. As protein: CSAERIHLATDTQYF.